This T cell receptor beta chain originates from a study of cytomegalovirus exposure and HLA in healthy donors. Germline V gene lookup returns CDR1 GTSNPN and CDR2 SVGIG (reference sequence). Trimming stripped 4 bases from V and 8 bases from J, with 18 bases between. CDR3 size: 14 residues. The PCR had 60 Vbeta and 13 Jbeta primers. Sequencing used immunoSEQ multiplex PCR; TCRdb keeps in-frame clones, though not all of them. This sample has approximately 81,000 clones, with over 70% found just once. This receptor was identified in a man aged 50-60 years in good health and CMV-seropositive. This chain uses TRBV30 with TRBJ2-1; perhaps TRBD2 as D (6 bases). Material: PBMCs. The DNA for the CDR3 is TGTGCCTGGAATGTGGGACTTCAGGGTGATGAGCAGTTCTTC. Translating it yields CAWNVGLQGDEQFF.